This entry concerns a single T cell receptor beta chain. Its target is unknown. The source of the sample is a study of cytomegalovirus exposure and HLA in healthy donors. Whole-study context: The Caucasian-associated ancestry cluster held over 80% of a few hundred genotyped donors. The study, taken as a whole, reports: As immune exposure information, only CMV serostatus was available. Later analysis reportedly placed an Asian-associated ancestry cluster below the roughly 600-donor mean in N-insertions.

Use of 60 Vbeta and 13 Jbeta primers characterized the PCR. The table came from immunoSEQ multiplex PCR; TCRdb's copy has only in-frame clones and leaves some out. The sample yields over 75,000 clones, over 75% seen once. The sequenced material came from PBMCs. The receptor comes from a man in his fifties or sixties in good health and CMV-seropositive.

The CDR3 DNA reads TGCGCCAGCAGCCGTCTCTGGATGGAGGGGCGGACTGAAGCTTTCTTT. Encoded protein: CASSRLWMEGRTEAFF. The V gene is TRBV4-1, the J gene TRBJ1-1, with D possibly matching TRBD1 (5 bases). Trimming cost V 4 bases and J 5 bases, with 20 bases left between them. This CDR3 contains 16 residues. Germline CDR1 is MGHRA and CDR2 is YSYEKL.